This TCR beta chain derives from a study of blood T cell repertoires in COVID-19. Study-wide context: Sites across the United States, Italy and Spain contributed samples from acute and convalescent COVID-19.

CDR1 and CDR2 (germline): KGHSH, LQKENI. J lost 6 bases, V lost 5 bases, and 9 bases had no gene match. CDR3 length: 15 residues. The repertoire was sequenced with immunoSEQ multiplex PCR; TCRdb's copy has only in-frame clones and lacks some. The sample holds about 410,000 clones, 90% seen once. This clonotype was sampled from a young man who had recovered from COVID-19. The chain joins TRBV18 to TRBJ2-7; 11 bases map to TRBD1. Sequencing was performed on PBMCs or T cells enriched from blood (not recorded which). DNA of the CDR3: TGTGCCAGCTCAAGGACCGGGACAGGGGGGGTCGAGCAGTACTTC. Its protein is CASSRTGTGGVEQYF.